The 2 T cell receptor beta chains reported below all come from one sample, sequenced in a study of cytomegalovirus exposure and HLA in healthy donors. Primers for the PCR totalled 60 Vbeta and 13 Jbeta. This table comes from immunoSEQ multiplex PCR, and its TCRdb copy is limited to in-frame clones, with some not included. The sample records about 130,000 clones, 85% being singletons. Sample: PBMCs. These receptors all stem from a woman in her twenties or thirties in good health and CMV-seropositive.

CDR3 residues: CASGRGGTEAFF. The CDR3 DNA is TGTGCCAGCGGTAGGGGAGGCACTGAAGCTTTCTTT. V gene TRBV7-9 combines with J gene TRBJ1-1; perhaps TRBD1 as D (5 bases). V shed 8 bases and J shed 4 bases, with 11 bases lying between them. Germline V gives CDR1 SEHNR, CDR2 FQNEAQ (reference sequence). The CDR3 totals 12 residues.

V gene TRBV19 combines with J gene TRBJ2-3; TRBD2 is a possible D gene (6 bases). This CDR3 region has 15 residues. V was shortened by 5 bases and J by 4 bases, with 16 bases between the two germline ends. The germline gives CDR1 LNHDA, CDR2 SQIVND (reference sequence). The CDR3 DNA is TGTGCCAGTAGTCCCGGGCCCGGAGGGTCAGATACGCAGTATTTT. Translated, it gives CASSPGPGGSDTQYF.